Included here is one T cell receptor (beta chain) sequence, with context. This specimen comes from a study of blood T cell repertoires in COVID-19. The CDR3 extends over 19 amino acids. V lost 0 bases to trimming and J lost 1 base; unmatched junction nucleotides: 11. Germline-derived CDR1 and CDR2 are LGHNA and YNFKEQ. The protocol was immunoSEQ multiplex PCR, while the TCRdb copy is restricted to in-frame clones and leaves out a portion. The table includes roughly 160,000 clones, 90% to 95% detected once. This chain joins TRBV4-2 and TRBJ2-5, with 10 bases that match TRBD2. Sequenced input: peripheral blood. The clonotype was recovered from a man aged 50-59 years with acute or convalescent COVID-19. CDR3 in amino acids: CASSQEGRLAGAFQETQYF. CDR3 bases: TGTGCCAGCAGCCAAGAAGGGCGGCTAGCGGGAGCCTTCCAAGAGACCCAGTACTTC.